The 5 T cell receptor beta chains given below trace back to one sample, sequenced in a study of tumor-infiltrating lymphocytes in primary liver carcinoma. DNA and RNA were both co-extracted from around 20-30 mg of bulk tissue that had not been sorted. The template, roughly 0.45 ug total RNA, yielded TCR beta cDNA made with a constant-region primer. Three rounds of nested multiplex PCR with slightly modified ARM-PCR produced TCR beta libraries. The first two PCR rounds used TRBV1-TRBV30 forward primers with a C-beta reverse primer, 9 to 11 cycles each. TCRdb reprocessed the multiplex PCR reads via MiXCR and lists one record per CDR3 protein. Of under 45,000 distinct CDR3 sequences in the sample, about three quarters are singletons; the top ten hold approximately 20%. The sequenced material came from liver tumor tissue from sampling region 2. The subset denotes: tumor region T2, inferior pole. Receptor source: a man aged 35-49 years with primary liver carcinoma and hepatitis B virus infection.

As to this clonotype: The junction and the germline gene differ at one end; a read error may be behind it. The gene calls are TRBV5-1 and TRBJ2-1; D assignment may be TRBD1 or TRBD2 (5 bases each). CDR1 and CDR2 (germline): SGHRS, YFSETQ. The CDR3 has 13 amino acids. The CDR3: CASSLTGGNVQFF. The CDR3 region has the DNA TGCGCCAGCAGCTTGACAGGAGGCAATGTGCAGTTCTTC.

As regards this clonotype: Mismatch with germline at one junction end may stem from a read error. The J gene is TRBJ2-5, the V gene TRBV5-1, with no clear D. This CDR3 comprises 18 residues. Germline-derived CDR1 and CDR2 are SGHRS and YFSETQ. The CDR3 is CAGSLVSFPRTAEETQYF. The CDR3 DNA is TGCGCCGGCAGCTTGGTTTCATTTCCAAGGACGGCCGAAGAGACCCAGTACTTC.

A single count supports this clonotype. Its ends do not fully match the called genes, so a read error is possible. This chain uses TRBV24-1 with TRBJ2-1, with a weak D call TRBD2 (6 bases). The CDR3 contains 11 residues. Per germline, CDR1 KGHDR and CDR2 SFDVKD. The CDR3 protein is CATGRDDERFF. DNA of the CDR3: TGTGCCACGGGGCGGGATGACGAGCGGTTCTTC.

Remarks on this clonotype: One junction end does not reproduce the germline sequence, and a read error may be involved. The chain carries TRBV6-5 and TRBJ1-1; the match to TRBD1 covers 7 bases. Germline V gene sequence: CDR1 MNHEY, CDR2 SVGAGI. CDR3 length: 14 residues. Here the CDR3 DNA reads TGTACCAGCAGTTACAGGGGTGTGGGAGGTGAAGCTTTCTTT. Its protein is CTSSYRGVGGEAFF.

The chain recombines TRBV2 with TRBJ1-5, with a tentative D call TRBD1 (6 bases). Trimming shortened V by 6 bases and J by 13 bases, and 22 bases separated the two germline ends. This CDR3 region has 14 residues. Germline V gene lookup returns CDR1 SNHLY and CDR2 FYNNEI. The chain's CDR3 is CASRDSYSNRPQHF. As DNA, the CDR3 is TGTGCCAGCAGGGACAGCTATAGCAATCGGCCTCAGCATTTT.